The TCR beta chain described here comes from a study of cytomegalovirus exposure and HLA in healthy donors (dated by TCRdb to between 2016 and 2019). Describing the broader study: According to an earlier analysis of a few hundred of the donors, roughly 180 million T cells yielded 120 million or so unique TCR beta sequences and roughly 280 Gb of sequence data. An early release that covered roughly 600 HLA-typed donors contained around 300 gigabases of sequencing data and some 87 million unique TCR sequences. Of the 300 to 500 genotyped donors, 65% to 90% were placed in the genetic ancestry cluster associated with self-reported Caucasian donors. The study aimed to test whether cataloging public T cell receptors could reveal signatures of past pathogen exposure. The study profiled the T cell repertoires of 500 to 800 subjects by immunosequencing and related them to cytomegalovirus serostatus. In addition to the first cohort of 650 to 750 subjects, a separate validation cohort of around 110 different subjects was used. To predict cytomegalovirus infection status, the study brought together high-throughput TCR immunosequencing, statistical association of individual TCRs with disease status, and machine learning. A later analysis re-analyzed previously published TCR beta repertoires from 500 to 700 donors and added high-resolution HLA genotyping to study TCR occurrence patterns. Rather than drawing on any new phenotypic data, the later analysis identified candidate immune exposures from TCR beta sequences and the way those sequences occurred across donors. An earlier analysis of fewer than 750 of the donors used high-throughput TCR beta sequencing to judge whether each TCR beta V gene segment behaved as functional or pseudogenic. Donor age, sex, ethnicity and CMV serostatus were compiled together with the repertoire data. A later genetic analysis took genome-wide SNP genotypes for about 55% of the 666 donors and used that subset as a discovery cohort. All discovery cohort repertoires had been generated using a single sequencing platform. HLA typing covered class I and class II loci at four-digit resolution. Typing coverage differed by locus: A, B, C, DRB1 and DQB1 were typed in about 620-630 donors, DQA1 in about 500, DPA1 in nearly 610, and DPB1 in 472. Roughly 5 DR-DQ haplotypes were treated as single units for association and clustering because of strong linkage in the cohort. Among 300 to 500 genotyped donors of the cohort, an average of approximately 240,000 unique TCR beta nucleotide sequences was sequenced per donor, of which about 18% were non-productive.

Of note for this clone: The target of this receptor is not known. Base quality data are lacking; no much larger clone is found one base away.

Results the study describes overall, beyond this receptor: Most CMV-associated TCR beta chains appeared to be HLA-restricted in a later analysis, and the HLA associations seemed to be driven largely by CMV exposure. An earlier analysis of around 600 of the donors showed that most TCR beta V segments appeared in productive rearrangements either about 87% or about 30% of the time, which broadly matched IMGT annotations. Compared with the roughly 700-donor mean, donors in an Asian-associated ancestry cluster had fewer N-insertions in productive TCRs, according to a later genetic analysis. The authors suggested that the approach could potentially be extended to other disease states and immunological phenotypes. This cohort had only TCR beta chains sequenced, and the lack of alpha or paired-chain data limited which features could be detected. The classifier was reported to diagnose cytomegalovirus status with high specificity and sensitivity in both the original and validation cohorts. A later genetic analysis associated a missense DCLRE1C variant with V-gene and J-gene trimming of TCR beta chains, and an independent cohort replicated the association. Assigning TCR associations to individual alleles was difficult when HLA alleles, especially DR and DQ, strongly co-occurred. A cluster of highly shared sequence variants was judged likely to represent a technical artifact of the sequencing pipeline. A later analysis associated about 17,000 TCR beta sequences with specific HLA alleles at a false discovery rate of 0.05. Linkage disequilibrium might explain the correlated functional status among segregating V segments, but an unknown experimental factor could not be excluded. Because counts were too low, 15 to 20 rarely observed V segments, including chromosome 9 orphons, were excluded from the earlier analysis of around 590 of the donors. While some public TCRs were present in many individuals, most TCR sequences turned up only very rarely across donors. In a later analysis, TCR association rates were found to vary across HLA loci, with the most associated TCRs seen for DRB1 alleles and the fewest for HLA-C alleles. Three of the identified cytomegalovirus-associated TCR beta chains were confirmed in vitro to be specific for cytomegalovirus antigens. According to a later analysis, parvovirus B19, influenza, CMV and Epstein-Barr virus appeared linked to several top co-occurrence clusters. In a later analysis, HLA-associated TCR beta chains were found to be more clonally expanded and to have lower generation probabilities than equally common non-associated chains. The study gave a list of 150 to 200 TCR beta chains associated with cytomegalovirus. A further reported finding was that TCR beta sequences accurately predicted the HLA-A and HLA-B alleles for most subjects in the first cohort. Because HLA typing was unavailable for some donors at each locus, only the typed subset was used in association tests. The only immune exposure information available for the cohort was CMV serostatus. The presence/absence analyses assumed that sequencing depth was roughly uniform across donors, and that assumption may not be true.

The library was obtained by the immunoSEQ multiplex PCR assay. For the multiplex PCR, a mixture combining 60 forward primers for TCR Vbeta segments and 13 reverse primers for TCR Jbeta segments was used. A multiplex PCR assay on genomic DNA amplified the CDR3 region of rearranged TCR beta genes. Amplified TCR beta libraries were sequenced as 87-base-pair reads on the Illumina HiSeq System. Concerning the study's data processing: In a later analysis, tens of millions of unique TCR beta chains were counted across the approximately 640 repertoires, and about 10 million of these chains were shared by at least two donors. Raw reads were error-corrected and collapsed into unique sequences by a nearest-neighbor algorithm in which closely related sequences were merged to remove PCR and sequencing errors. CDR3 sequences were aligned to IMGT reference sequences to assign V, D and J gene segments. For a sequence to be retained, at least a six-nucleotide match to both a V gene segment and a J gene segment was required. Rearrangements were classified as productive when the CDR3 lacked stop codons and remained in frame with V and J, and all other rearrangements were classified as non-productive. Following IMGT convention, CDR3 was defined as the stretch from the second conserved V-encoded cysteine up to the conserved J-encoded phenylalanine. The earlier analysis of about 590 of the donors excluded sequences that lacked an unambiguous match to a single V gene segment. In an earlier analysis of several hundred of the donors, V segments were called functional above 56.7% productive rearrangements and were called segregating when the between-donor standard deviation exceeded 5%. A statistical classification framework was built for diagnosing cytomegalovirus status from the catalog of TCR beta chain sequences. A later analysis assigned V and J genes by comparing TCR nucleotide sequences with IMGT/GENE-DB human TR gene sequences. Using the TCRdist pipeline, a later analysis assigned CDR3 sequences along with most-parsimonious VDJ recombination scenarios. A later analysis defined each TCR beta chain by its CDR3 amino acid sequence plus V-gene family, and excluded reads lacking a unique V-gene family. A later analysis removed several hundred highly shared, low-generation-probability nucleotide sequences to deal with suspected cross-contamination and a sequencing artifact. In a later analysis, a clonal expansion index was calculated for each public chain from normalized within-repertoire ranks of inferred template counts. In a later analysis, generation probabilities were computed with a VDJ recombination model fitted to out-of-frame rearrangements, and the resulting probabilities were checked against IGoR. Hypergeometric tests were used in a later analysis to score TCR-TCR, TCR-HLA and TCR-CMV co-occurrence, with a repertoire-size bias correction applied to the TCR pairs. A later analysis estimated false discovery rates by permuting HLA or CMV assignments 20 times. In a later analysis, co-occurring TCRs were grouped using DBSCAN, and TCRdist sequence similarity was added for clustering within HLA-allele-positive subsets. Co-occurrence clustering excluded repertoires with fewer than 30,000 or more than 120,000 public chains, plus five with anomalous nucleotide sharing. Entries here come from immuneACCESS through TCRdb and include only in-frame sequences with V and J called. Some clones fail to appear in such tables; in the studies checked, an unresolved V gene covers under half of the shortfall, and the cause of the remainder is unknown. V and J calls plus clone size are reproduced from that table; the DNA served to infer D and trimming. This sample gives roughly 48,000 clones in total; around 72% of them show up just once. Of the sample, 3.4% falls within the top ten clones.

The cohort was made up of approximately 700 healthy bone marrow donors. At the time of sampling, every cohort member was nominally healthy, though immune exposures that went unrecorded were likely present. The donor tested CMV seronegative and was one of the 352 seronegative cohort members. Each donor provided a peripheral blood sample, and peripheral blood mononuclear cells were used for TCR beta sequencing. Genomic DNA was extracted from the blood cell samples with the Qiagen DNeasy Blood Extraction Kit. The receptor's source is a woman aged 30 to 39 in good health and CMV-seronegative. The sequencing sample was made of PBMCs.

At the DNA level, the sequence is TGCGCCAGCAGTGATTCCGGGGGGGGCCGCGAGCAGTACTTC. It specifies CASSDSGGGREQYF. Rearrangement joined TRBV10-1 to TRBJ2-7; 8 central bases correspond to TRBD2. Per the germline V gene (reference sequence), WNHNN is the CDR1 and SYGVQD is the CDR2. The CDR3 covers 14 residues, taking in both the cysteine and the phenylalanine. Only the CDR3 region is kept as DNA, spanning 42 bases read in frame from base 1. V is trimmed back by 3 bases and J by 6 bases, and the junction contains 7 bases that no gene match accounts for.